This T cell receptor beta chain was identified during a study of CD8 T cells in ankylosing spondylitis. The study's findings and limits: Disease-associated clones were reportedly significantly overrepresented in matched ankylosing spondylitis synovial fluid. Ankylosing spondylitis blood appeared to carry a characteristic TCR beta motif of roughly eight highly homologous variants. Clones linked to the disease showed a CD8+ phenotype. They occurred at relatively low frequencies in peripheral blood. Several of the motif variants were reported before in synovial fluid and blood from reactive arthritis.

Making use of molecular barcodes, quantitative 5'-RACE generated TCR beta libraries. From the 5' RACE reads, TCRdb called clonotypes with MiXCR, one entry per CDR3 protein. The sample has under 550,000 distinct CDR3 sequences; roughly 26% are singletons. About this clonotype itself: Its antigen is still unknown.

CDR1 and CDR2 from the germline V gene are LGHNA and YNFKEQ. This CDR3 has 15 amino acids. V shed 4 bases and J shed 3 bases, with 15 bases lying between them. Sequenced sample: blood, either unsorted or a sorted T cell fraction (not recorded which). The receptor comes from a male donor with ankylosing spondylitis. The gene calls are TRBV4-2 and TRBJ1-2; TRBD1 might be the D (5 bases). CDR3 in amino acids: CASSREGPSDYGYTF. CDR3 DNA: TGTGCCAGCAGCCGTGAGGGACCGTCGGACTATGGCTACACCTTC.